The rows below give T cell receptor beta chains drawn from one sample of a study of CD8+CD57+ T cells in acquired aplastic anemia. TCRdb recomputed calls from the reads with MiXCR, one row per CDR3 protein. This sample has about 160,000 distinct CDR3 sequences, with less than 50% found just once. The sequencing sample was made of sorted CD4+, CD8+, or CD8+CD57+ T cells (not recorded which) from PBMCs. These receptors all come from a human donor with aplastic anemia. Each CDR3 is given with its conserved first and last residue.

J | V | CDR3
TRBJ2-7 | TRBV10-1 | CASSQDMISYEQYF
TRBJ2-6 | TRBV19 | CASSIVAGPSGANVLTF
TRBJ1-1 | TRBV19 | CASRNPGHPSNTEAFF
TRBJ2-2 | TRBV15 | CATSRITGGTGELFF
TRBJ2-1 | TRBV24-1 | CAIGTAMGEQFF
TRBJ1-2 | TRBV25-1 | CASSEGGYTNGYTF
TRBJ1-5 | TRBV10-3 | CAIRFEGGSSQPQHF
TRBJ1-2 | TRBV12-3/TRBV12-4 | CASRTTTGSTGSGYTF
TRBJ2-7 | TRBV2 | CASSGGGLSGEQYF
TRBJ1-2 | TRBV19 | CASSLARGLYGYTF
TRBJ1-6 | TRBV6-2/TRBV6-3 | CASSSTGRSYNSPLHF